One and the same sample provided the 32 T cell receptor beta chains below, sequenced in a study of blood T cell repertoires in COVID-19. The protocol was immunoSEQ multiplex PCR, while the TCRdb copy is restricted to in-frame clones and leaves out a portion. Here the sample spans some 240,000 clones, about nine tenths being singletons. What was sequenced was peripheral blood. Every receptor here comes from a man aged 60 to 69 who had recovered from COVID-19.

The V call is TRBV5-1, the J call TRBJ2-5, with 8 bases identical to TRBD2. The V and J ends lost 5 bases and 1 base, in that order; junction bases with no gene match: 7. The CDR3 extends over 15 amino acids. CDR1 SGHRS and CDR2 YFSETQ come from the germline V gene. The DNA of the CDR3 is TGCGCCAGCAGATCGGGACTAGACTTCCAAGAGACCCAGTACTTC. Its translation is CASRSGLDFQETQYF.

This clone was observed at least ten times. Within the sample, other DNA sequences also encode this same CDR3. This chain links TRBV6-5 with TRBJ2-6; tentative D call: TRBD2 (7 bases). Trimming shortened V by 2 bases and J by 2 bases, and 10 bases separated the two germline ends. Per the germline V gene, CDR1 is MNHEY and CDR2 is SVGAGI. The CDR3 loop spans 16 amino acids. The CDR3 nucleotides read TGTGCCAGCAGTTACGAGGGGGGGGCTGGGGCCAACGTCCTGACTTTC. Protein: CASSYEGGAGANVLTF.

The chain combines TRBV18 with TRBJ2-2; D gene ambiguous. CDR3 size: 13 residues. V shed 3 bases and J shed 9 bases, with 11 bases lying between them. CDR1 and CDR2 (germline): KGHSH, LQKENI. CDR3 residues: CASSPLGERELFF. The CDR3 nucleotides read TGTGCCAGCTCACCGTTGGGCGAGAGGGAGCTGTTTTTT.

This clone was picked up one time. The J gene is TRBJ2-6, the V gene TRBV19; D perhaps matches TRBD1 (5 bases). The germline V gene encodes CDR1 LNHDA and CDR2 SQIVND (reference sequence). The V end was cut by 8 bases, the J end by 0 bases, with 14 bases between. The CDR3 runs to 16 residues. The CDR3 sequence: CASSRQSSSGANVLTF. CDR3 DNA sequence: TGTGCCAGTTCCCGACAGTCTAGCTCTGGGGCCAACGTCCTGACTTTC.

The genes are TRBV4-1 and TRBJ1-2, with D possibly being TRBD1 (5 bases). V was trimmed by 0 bases and J by 3 bases, leaving 11 bases between them. Germline CDR1 and CDR2: MGHRA and YSYEKL. The CDR3 covers 15 residues. In nucleotides, the CDR3 is TGCGCCAGCAGCCAAGAGGGGGAGGCGGACTATGGCTACACCTTC. Its translation is CASSQEGEADYGYTF.

This clone was detected once. The V gene is TRBV18, the J gene TRBJ2-1, with 7 bases lining up with TRBD1. The CDR3 totals 13 residues. Looked up from germline, CDR1 is KGHSH and CDR2 is LQKENI. The ends lost 2 bases at V and 7 bases at J; junction bases unmatched: 2. The chain's CDR3 is CASSPSRGNEQFF. The CDR3 DNA follows: TGTGCCAGCTCACCAAGCAGGGGGAATGAGCAGTTCTTC.

The V and J genes are TRBV7-8 and TRBJ1-4; D is ambiguous. Germline V gene data show CDR1 as SGHVS and CDR2 as FQNEAQ. Trimming took off 4 bases at V and 7 bases at J, with 19 bases between the two ends. This CDR3 is built from 16 residues. The CDR3 here is CASSYLPHGGTEKLFF. CDR3 bases: TGTGCCAGCAGCTACTTGCCGCATGGTGGTACTGAAAAACTGTTTTTT.

In this sample, this clone turned up a few times. One end of the junction does not line up with germline, which may come from a read error. The rearrangement links TRBV6-6 to TRBJ1-2; 11 bases are a match to TRBD1. Germline V CDR1 and CDR2: MNHNY, SVGAGI (reference sequence). The CDR3 is made up of 13 amino acids. The CDR3 sequence: CASRNTGTGGEAF. CDR3 DNA: TGTGCCAGCAGAAACACCGGGACAGGGGGTGAGGCCTTC.

The rearrangement joins TRBV18 to TRBJ1-1; 8 nucleotides line up with TRBD1. Germline CDR1 is KGHSH and CDR2 is LQKENI. With V trimmed by 3 bases and J by 6 bases, 6 bases remained unmatched. The CDR3 consists of 14 residues. The CDR3 DNA reads as TGTGCCAGCTCACCTAGAGGACAGGGCTCTGAAGCTTTCTTT. Translation: CASSPRGQGSEAFF.

V and J are TRBV3-1 (or the pseudogene TRBV3-2) and TRBJ2-7, with 7 bases aligning to TRBD2. V was pared by 4 bases and J by 5 bases, with 2 bases of the junction left unmatched. The CDR3 extends over 12 amino acids. Per germline, CDR1 LGHDT and CDR2 YNNKEL (reference sequence). The chain's CDR3 is CASSREGNEQYF. CDR3 nucleotide sequence: TGTGCCAGCAGCCGGGAGGGGAACGAGCAGTACTTC.

The V and J genes are TRBV18 and TRBJ2-7; 8 bases line up with TRBD2. Trimming removed 2 bases from V and 4 bases from J; junction bases left unmatched: 16. This CDR3 is 18 amino acids long. CDR1 is KGHSH, CDR2 LQKENI, per germline. CDR3 DNA: TGTGCCAGCTCACCAACGACCGGGGGGGCTAATTATCGATACGAGCAGTACTTC. Residues: CASSPTTGGANYRYEQYF.

The genes are TRBV6-5 and TRBJ1-1, with unresolved D. V was shortened by 4 bases and J by 6 bases, with 6 bases between the two germline ends. The CDR3 totals 11 residues. Per germline, CDR1 MNHEY and CDR2 SVGAGI. CDR3 nucleotide sequence: TGTGCCAGCAGTTCCGTATCTGAAGCTTTCTTT. It translates to CASSSVSEAFF.

This sequence joins TRBV7-2 and TRBJ2-7, with 8 bases matching TRBD2. The CDR3 extends over 15 amino acids. The V gene end was trimmed by 2 bases and the J gene end by 2 bases; junction bases not matched to a gene: 5. Germline assignment: CDR1 SGHTA and CDR2 FQGNSA. The CDR3 DNA sequence: TGTGCCAGCAGCTTAATAACTAGCGGCGCCTACGAGCAGTACTTC. Its translation: CASSLITSGAYEQYF.

The rearrangement joins TRBV28 to TRBJ1-2; the D is unclear. V was trimmed by 3 bases and J by 4 bases, leaving 18 bases between them. CDR1 is MDHEN and CDR2 is SYDVKM in the germline V gene. The CDR3 sequence is 16 residues long. The DNA of the CDR3 is TGTGCCAGCAGTTTTGGAACGGAGCTCGAACTCTATGGCTACACCTTC. It codes for CASSFGTELELYGYTF.

This chain links TRBV21-1 with TRBJ2-7; TRBD1, the D gene given by the table, was not confirmed from the DNA. TRBV21-1 is shown as a pseudogene. The length of the CDR3 is 17 residues. The CDR3 protein is CASSKGEGTGASYEQYF. The CDR3 DNA reads as TGTGCCAGCAGCAAAGGCGAGGGGACAGGGGCTTCCTACGAGCAGTACTTC.

The chain recombines TRBV3-1 (or the pseudogene TRBV3-2) with TRBJ2-1, with TRBD1 matching over 10 bases. The V segment lost 4 bases and the J segment 7 bases; nucleotides outside the gene matches: 4. Germline V gene sequence: CDR1 LGHDT, CDR2 YNNKEL (reference sequence). This CDR3 spans 14 amino acids. CDR3 DNA: TGTGCCAGCAGCCCCCGGGACAGGGGTAATGAGCAGTTCTTC. Amino acids: CASSPRDRGNEQFF.

This sequence joins TRBV28 and TRBJ2-1; 7 bases agree with TRBD1. The germline V gene encodes CDR1 MDHEN and CDR2 SYDVKM. With V trimmed by 7 bases and J by 5 bases, 11 bases remained unmatched. This CDR3 has 15 residues. Written as DNA, the CDR3 is TGTGCCAGCATCAATCCGGGACAGCTCAACAATGAGCAGTTCTTC. Its translation is CASINPGQLNNEQFF. The whole variable domain, remainder taken from reference TRBV28 and TRBJ2-1, is DVKVTQSSRYLVKRTGEKVFLECVQDMDHENMFWYRQDPGLGLRLIYFSYDVKMKEKGDIPEGYSVSREKKERFSLILESASTNQTSMYLCASINPGQLNNEQFFGPGTRLTVL.

This chain joins TRBV27 and TRBJ1-6; the match to TRBD1 covers 8 bases. Trimming cost V 6 bases and J 10 bases; bases outside gene matches: 2. The CDR3 length is 12 residues. Germline CDR1 reads MNHEY; CDR2 reads SMNVEV (reference sequence). CDR3 in amino acids: CASSRGQSPLHF. In DNA form, the CDR3 reads TGTGCCAGCAGCAGGGGGCAATCACCCCTCCACTTT.

This clone was counted once. The chain has TRBV10-3 and TRBJ2-1, with 8 bases fitting TRBD2. The germline gives CDR1 ENHRY, CDR2 SYGVKD. Trimming at V came to 2 bases and at J to 4 bases, leaving 4 bases not matched to a gene. The CDR3 contains 15 residues. Here the CDR3 DNA reads TGTGCCATCAGTGAGATACTAGCGGATTACAATGAGCAGTTCTTC. Translating gives CAISEILADYNEQFF.

This chain connects TRBV11-3 to TRBJ2-3, with 13 bases aligning to TRBD2. The V gene's germline CDR1 is SGHNT and CDR2 YENEEA. This CDR3 spans 16 amino acids. Germline trimming cut 5 bases from V and 2 bases from J; bases unmatched to any gene: 4. CDR3: CASSLGTSGNTDTQYF. The CDR3 region has the DNA TGTGCCAGCAGCCTTGGGACTAGCGGGAACACAGATACGCAGTATTTT.

The chain combines TRBV3-1 (or the pseudogene TRBV3-2) with TRBJ2-4; 9 bases map to TRBD2. J gave up 6 bases and V 4 bases, and 1 base lay outside the gene matches. Germline loops: CDR1 LGHDT, CDR2 YNNKEL (reference sequence). The CDR3 length is 13 residues. This chain's CDR3 is CASSPSGANIQYF. DNA for the CDR3: TGTGCCAGCAGCCCTAGCGGGGCAAACATTCAGTACTTC.

Turning to this clone: This sample also contains other DNA sequences that code for the same CDR3. V usage is TRBV12-3 or TRBV12-4 and J usage is TRBJ1-1; D is undetermined. V gave up 3 bases and J gave up 5 bases, with 7 bases separating them. This CDR3 contains 12 residues. DNA for the CDR3: TGTGCCAGCAGTTTTTCCGGGACTGAAGCTTTCTTT. Its translation: CASSFSGTEAFF.

V usage is TRBV19 and J usage is TRBJ1-2; 11 positions match TRBD1. Germline V gene lookup returns CDR1 LNHDA and CDR2 SQIVND (reference sequence). The CDR3 has 15 amino acids. V gave up 7 bases and J gave up 4 bases; unmatched junction bases: 8. The CDR3 loop is CASTPAGTGGYGYTF. The CDR3 DNA reads TGTGCCAGTACTCCCGCCGGGACAGGGGGCTATGGCTACACCTTC.

V usage is TRBV5-4 and J usage is TRBJ2-3, with TRBD1 identical over 9 bases. Trimming cost V 4 bases and J 4 bases; bases outside gene matches: 7. The germline CDR1 and CDR2 sequences are SGHNT and YYREEE (reference sequence). The CDR3 consists of 15 residues. The CDR3 DNA reads TGTGCCAGCAGCCCGGGACAGGGTAGGGCAGATACGCAGTATTTT. Translated, it gives CASSPGQGRADTQYF.

The chain recombines TRBV2 with TRBJ1-2; TRBD1 matches 9 bases. The CDR3 totals 15 residues. V lost 4 bases and J lost 3; bases outside the gene matches: 6. CDR1 SNHLY and CDR2 FYNNEI come from the germline V gene. The DNA of the CDR3 is TGTGCCAGCAGTGGGGACAGGGCGAGTGACTATGGCTACACCTTC. It specifies CASSGDRASDYGYTF.

The genes are TRBV27 and TRBJ1-6, with TRBD1 matching over 7 bases. Per germline, CDR1 MNHEY and CDR2 SMNVEV (reference sequence). This CDR3 spans 15 amino acids. The V and J ends lost 5 bases and 8 bases, in that order; junction bases with no gene match: 9. DNA of the CDR3: TGTGCCAGCAGTAAAACCGGGACAGTGGATTCACCCCTCCACTTT. Its protein is CASSKTGTVDSPLHF.

The chain has TRBV9 and TRBJ2-1; D unresolved. Germline CDR1 reads SGDLS; CDR2 reads YYNGEE. Trimming shortened V by 0 bases and J by 5 bases, and 6 bases separated the two germline ends. The CDR3 has 13 residues. This chain's CDR3 is CASSVAVDNEQFF. In DNA, the CDR3 is TGTGCCAGCAGCGTAGCGGTAGACAATGAGCAGTTCTTC.

The chain couples TRBV10-3 to TRBJ1-5; 8 bases match TRBD1. Germline V gene sequence: CDR1 ENHRY, CDR2 SYGVKD. The CDR3 totals 14 residues. V shed 9 bases, J shed 7 bases, and the junction held 11 bases outside the gene matches. The CDR3 spells CAIKPDRADQPQHF. CDR3 coding DNA: TGTGCCATTAAGCCGGACAGGGCCGACCAGCCCCAGCATTTT.

V is TRBV5-1 and J is TRBJ1-1; the match to TRBD1 covers 10 bases. V shed 0 bases and J 7 bases; nucleotides not matched to a gene: 6. The CDR3 runs 15 residues. Looked up from germline, CDR1 is SGHRS and CDR2 is YFSETQ. The DNA for the CDR3 is TGCGCCAGCAGCTTGGAATCGGGACAGGGGAATGAAGCTTTCTTT. It encodes CASSLESGQGNEAFF.

This rearrangement joins TRBV5-6 to TRBJ1-2, with D perhaps matching TRBD1 (5 bases). V was trimmed by 5 bases and J by 4 bases, leaving 21 bases between them. This CDR3 has 16 amino acids. CDR1 and CDR2 (germline): SGHDT, YYEEEE. CDR3 sequence (DNA): TGTGCCAGCAGTCACTCCGCCCAGGGAAGGCTCTATGGCTACACCTTC. This sequence encodes CASSHSAQGRLYGYTF. The full variable domain, its missing parts supplied by reference TRBV5-6 and TRBJ1-2, is DAGVTQSPTHLIKTRGQQVTLRCSPKSGHDTVSWYQQALGQGPQFIFQYYEEEERQRGNFPDRFSGHQFPNYSSELNVNALLLGDSALYLCASSHSAQGRLYGYTFGSGTRLTVV.

V is TRBV6-4 and J is TRBJ2-1; D is perhaps TRBD1 (6 bases). In germline, CDR1 is MRHNA, CDR2 SNTAGT. The CDR3 spans 19 residues. The V and J ends lost 10 bases and 0 bases respectively, with 28 bases between them. The CDR3 loop reads CATRLDRRQIISSYNEQFF. In DNA form, the CDR3 reads TGTGCCACCAGACTCGACAGGCGTCAAATTATAAGCTCCTACAATGAGCAGTTCTTC.

The chain has TRBV5-4 and TRBJ2-6, with TRBD2 identical over 7 bases. The CDR3 is 19 residues long. The V gene end was trimmed by 5 bases and the J gene end by 1 base; junction bases not matched to a gene: 15. Germline lookup yields CDR1 SGHNT and CDR2 YYREEE (reference sequence). CDR3 loop: CASSSLSQRGVSGANVLTF. The CDR3 coding sequence is TGTGCCAGCAGTTCTCTTTCCCAGCGGGGAGTTTCTGGGGCCAACGTCCTGACTTTC.